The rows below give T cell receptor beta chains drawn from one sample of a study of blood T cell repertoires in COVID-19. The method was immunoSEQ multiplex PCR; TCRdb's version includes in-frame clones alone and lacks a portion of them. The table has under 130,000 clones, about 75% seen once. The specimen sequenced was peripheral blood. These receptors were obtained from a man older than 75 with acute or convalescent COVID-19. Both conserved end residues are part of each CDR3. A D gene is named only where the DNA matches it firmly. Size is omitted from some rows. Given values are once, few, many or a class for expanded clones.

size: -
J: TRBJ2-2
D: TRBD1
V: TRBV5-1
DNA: TGCGCCAGCAGCCCGAGCACAGGGGCCGGGGAGCTGTTTTTT
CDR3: CASSPSTGAGELFF

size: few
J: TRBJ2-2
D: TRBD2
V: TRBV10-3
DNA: TGTGCCATCAACAAAAGCGGGGCGAACACCGGGGAGCTGTTTTTT
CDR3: CAINKSGANTGELFF

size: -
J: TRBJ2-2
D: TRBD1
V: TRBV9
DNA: TGTGCCAGCAGCCAGGACAGGGGGCCCGGGGAGCTGTTTTTT
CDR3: CASSQDRGPGELFF

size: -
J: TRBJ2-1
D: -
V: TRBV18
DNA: TGTGCCAGCTCACCAGCGGTAGTGGACTCAGGCAATGAGCAGTTCTTC
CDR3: CASSPAVVDSGNEQFF

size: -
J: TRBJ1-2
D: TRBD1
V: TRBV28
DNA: TGTGCCAGCAGTTTATTAACCGGGACAGGTTATAACTATGGCTACACCTTC
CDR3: CASSLLTGTGYNYGYTF

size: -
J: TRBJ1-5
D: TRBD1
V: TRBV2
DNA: TGTGCCAGCAGTTTAACAGGGGGAAAGAGCAATCAGCCCCAGCATTTT
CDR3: CASSLTGGKSNQPQHF

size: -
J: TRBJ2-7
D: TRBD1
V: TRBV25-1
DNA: TGTGCCAGCATTTCCGGGACAGGGTCCTACGAGCAGTACTTC
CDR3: CASISGTGSYEQYF

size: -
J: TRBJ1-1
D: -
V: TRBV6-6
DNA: TGTGCCAGCAGTTCACAACAGGGCACGAACACTGAAGCTTTCTTT
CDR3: CASSSQQGTNTEAFF

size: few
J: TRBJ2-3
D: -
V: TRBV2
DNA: TGTGCCAGCAGTGGCCAGGACAGTTCGCAGTATTTT
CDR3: CASSGQDSSQYF

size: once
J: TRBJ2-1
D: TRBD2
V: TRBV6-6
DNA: TGTGCCAGCTGTAGCGGGAGAGAAAGACTTTGCAATGAGCAGTTCTTC
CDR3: CASCSGRERLCNEQFF

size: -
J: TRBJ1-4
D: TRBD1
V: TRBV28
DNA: TGTGCCAGCAGTTCGACAGGGACGCATTTCGGAAAACTGTTTTTT
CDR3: CASSSTGTHFGKLFF

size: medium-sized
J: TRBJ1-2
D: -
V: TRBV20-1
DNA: TGCAGTGCTAGAGACGGGTATGGCTACACCTTC
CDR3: CSARDGYGYTF

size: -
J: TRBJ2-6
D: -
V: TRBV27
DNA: TGTGCCAGCAGTCCGCTAGGGGGAAGTTCTGGGGCCAACGTCCTGACTTTC
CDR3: CASSPLGGSSGANVLTF

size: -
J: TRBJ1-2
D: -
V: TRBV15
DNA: TGTGCCACCAGCAGAGGCGGGGGTGGCTATGGCTACACCTTC
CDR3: CATSRGGGGYGYTF

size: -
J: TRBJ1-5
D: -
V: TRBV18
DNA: TGTGCCAGCTCACCTTCCGACAGTAATCAGCCCCAGCATTTT
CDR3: CASSPSDSNQPQHF

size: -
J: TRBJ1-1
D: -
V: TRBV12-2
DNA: TGTGCAAGTCGCTTACGGGGGTTCACTGAAGCTTTCTTT
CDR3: CASRLRGFTEAFF

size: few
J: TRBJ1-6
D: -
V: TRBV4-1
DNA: TGCGCCAGCAGCCAGGATGGGGGGATCAATTCACCCCTCCACTTT
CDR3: CASSQDGGINSPLHF

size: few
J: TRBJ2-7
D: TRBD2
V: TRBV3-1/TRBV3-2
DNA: TGTGCCAGCAGCCAGACTAGCGGGCTTTCCTACGAGCAGTACTTC
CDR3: CASSQTSGLSYEQYF

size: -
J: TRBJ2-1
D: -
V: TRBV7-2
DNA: TGTGCCAGCAGCTTAGATCGTAGCGGCTACAATGAGCAGTTCTTC
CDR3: CASSLDRSGYNEQFF

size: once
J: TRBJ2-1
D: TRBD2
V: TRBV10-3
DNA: TGTGCCATCATGTCCACCGGGACTAGTAGCAATGAGCAGTTCTTC
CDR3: CAIMSTGTSSNEQFF

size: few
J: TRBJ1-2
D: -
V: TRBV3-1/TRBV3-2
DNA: TGTGCCAGCAGCCAAGACGCCCTGTCGGGTGGGTACTATGGCTACACCTTC
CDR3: CASSQDALSGGYYGYTF

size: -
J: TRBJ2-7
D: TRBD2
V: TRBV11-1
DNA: TGTGCCAGCAGCCCCGGACTAGCGGGAAGCGAGCAGTACTTC
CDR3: CASSPGLAGSEQYF

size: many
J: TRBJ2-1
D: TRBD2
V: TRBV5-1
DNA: TGCGCCAGCAGCCTTCCCAACCCCGGACTAGCGGTTAGACAGAGCTCCTACAATGAGCAGTTCTTC
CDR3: CASSLPNPGLAVRQSSYNEQFF

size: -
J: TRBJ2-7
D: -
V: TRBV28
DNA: TGTGCCAGCACCGATGGGGGGGCTGGCTACTACGAGCAGTACTTC
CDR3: CASTDGGAGYYEQYF

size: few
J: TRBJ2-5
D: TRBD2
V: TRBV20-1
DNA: TGCAGTGCCCAGCTAGCGGCGGCCCAGTACTTC
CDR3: CSAQLAAAQYF

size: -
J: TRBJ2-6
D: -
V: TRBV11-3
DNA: TGTGCCAGCAGCCACCAGACTGGGTCTGGGGCCAACGTCCTGACTTTC
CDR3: CASSHQTGSGANVLTF

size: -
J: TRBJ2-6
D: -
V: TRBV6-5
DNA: TGTGCCAGCAGGGCGGCTGGGGCCAACGTCCTGACTTTC
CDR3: CASRAAGANVLTF

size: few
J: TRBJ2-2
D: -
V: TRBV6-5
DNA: TGTGCCCCCAATTACACCGGGGAGCTGTTTTTT
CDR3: CAPNYTGELFF

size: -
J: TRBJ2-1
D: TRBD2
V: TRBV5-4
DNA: TGTGCCAGCAGCGAGGGACTAGCGGTCTACAATGAGCAGTTCTTC
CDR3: CASSEGLAVYNEQFF

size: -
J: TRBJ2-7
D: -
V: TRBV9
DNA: TGTGCCAGCAGCGTAGACCACAGTTCCTACGAGCAGTACTTC
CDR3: CASSVDHSSYEQYF

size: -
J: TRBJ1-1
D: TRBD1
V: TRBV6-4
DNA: TGTGCCAGCAGACAGGGGGCGGGGAACACTGAAGCTTTCTTT
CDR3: CASRQGAGNTEAFF

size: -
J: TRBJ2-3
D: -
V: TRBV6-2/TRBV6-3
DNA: TGTGCCAGCAGCCAGGGGCTTGACACAGATACGCAGTATTTT
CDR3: CASSQGLDTDTQYF

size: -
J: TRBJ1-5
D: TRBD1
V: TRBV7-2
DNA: TGTGCCAGCAGCTTACAGGGGGCGGGCAATCAGCCCCAGCATTTT
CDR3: CASSLQGAGNQPQHF

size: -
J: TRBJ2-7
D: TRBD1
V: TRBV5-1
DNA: TGCGCCAGCAGCTCCCTTGGACAGGGCGGCGAGCAGTACTTC
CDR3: CASSSLGQGGEQYF

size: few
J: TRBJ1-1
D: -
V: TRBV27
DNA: TGTGCCAGCAGGCGGACAGAGAAGAACACTGAAGCTTTCTTT
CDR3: CASRRTEKNTEAFF

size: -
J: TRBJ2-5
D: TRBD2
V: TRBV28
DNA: TGTGCCACCCAGAATTCCGGGACTAGCGGAGAGACCCAGTACTTC
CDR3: CATQNSGTSGETQYF

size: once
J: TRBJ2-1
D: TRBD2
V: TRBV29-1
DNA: TGCACCGGCGGCGGGAGGTATAGTAGCTCCTACAATGAGCAGTTCTTC
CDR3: CTGGGRYSSSYNEQFF

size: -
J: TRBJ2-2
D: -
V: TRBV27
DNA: TGTGCCAGCAGTTTAATGACTACCCTCACCGGGGAGCTGTTTTTT
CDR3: CASSLMTTLTGELFF

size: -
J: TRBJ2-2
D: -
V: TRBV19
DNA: TGTGCCAGTAGCCGGGTTTTACGGGGCACCGGGGAGCTGTTTTTT
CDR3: CASSRVLRGTGELFF